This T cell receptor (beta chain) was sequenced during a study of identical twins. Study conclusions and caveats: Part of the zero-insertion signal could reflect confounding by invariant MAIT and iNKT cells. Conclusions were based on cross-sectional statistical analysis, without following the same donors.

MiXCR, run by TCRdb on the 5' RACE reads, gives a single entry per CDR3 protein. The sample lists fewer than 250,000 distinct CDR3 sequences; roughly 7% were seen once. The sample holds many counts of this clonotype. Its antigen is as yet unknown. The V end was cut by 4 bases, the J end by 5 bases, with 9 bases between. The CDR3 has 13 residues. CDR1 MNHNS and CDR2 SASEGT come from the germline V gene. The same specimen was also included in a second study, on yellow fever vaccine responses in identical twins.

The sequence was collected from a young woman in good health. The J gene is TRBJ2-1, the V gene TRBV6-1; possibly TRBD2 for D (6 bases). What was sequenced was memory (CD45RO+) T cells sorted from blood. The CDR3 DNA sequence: TGTGCCAGCAGTGCGGGGGAAAACAATGAGCAGTTCTTC. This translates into CASSAGENNEQFF.